These 12 T cell receptor beta chains came from one sample sequenced in a study of blood T cell repertoires in COVID-19. The data were produced by immunoSEQ multiplex PCR, yet TCRdb's version contains in-frame clones alone and is incomplete. The sample holds 350,000 to 400,000 clones, just under 90% seen once. The sample taken for sequencing was PBMCs or T cells enriched from blood (not recorded which). These receptors were obtained from a woman aged 25-40 years who had recovered from COVID-19.

CDR3: CASSARTDTLNTEAFF. In DNA, the CDR3 is TGTGCCAGCAGCGCAAGGACAGATACCTTGAACACTGAAGCTTTCTTT. The chain links TRBV5-6 to TRBJ1-1; weak D call: TRBD1 (6 bases). V was cut by 4 bases and J by 0 bases, with 16 bases left in between. Germline V gene data show CDR1 as SGHDT and CDR2 as YYEEEE. The CDR3 covers 16 residues.

This clone has just one count. The chain links TRBV7-9 to TRBJ2-7; TRBD2 aligns across 11 bases. Germline loops: CDR1 SEHNR, CDR2 FQNEAQ (reference sequence). The CDR3 contains 17 residues. J gave up 3 bases and V 4 bases, and 11 bases lay outside the gene matches. The chain's CDR3 is CASSSSLTSGRFYEQYF. The CDR3 DNA sequence: TGTGCCAGCAGCTCGAGTTTAACTAGCGGGAGATTCTACGAGCAGTACTTC.

J is TRBJ2-7 and V is TRBV10-3; 10 bases match TRBD1. V shed 2 bases, J shed 2 bases, and the junction held 15 bases outside the gene matches. This CDR3 contains 19 residues. Germline CDR1 and CDR2: ENHRY and SYGVKD. CDR3 DNA sequence: TGTGCCATCAGTGAGACGACAGGGGGCTCGGTCATCCCCCCCTACGAGCAGTACTTC. This gives the protein CAISETTGGSVIPPYEQYF.

The V gene is TRBV5-4, the J gene TRBJ2-2; D remains unclear. V was trimmed by 3 bases and J by 5 bases, leaving 17 bases between them. CDR3 size: 16 residues. CDR1 SGHNT and CDR2 YYREEE come from the germline V gene (reference sequence). This CDR3 reads CASSSSVGTETGELFF. CDR3 DNA sequence: TGTGCCAGCAGCTCGTCCGTGGGCACAGAGACCGGGGAGCTGTTTTTT.

The CDR3 region has the DNA TGCGCCAGCAGCCAAGATTTGGCCGGAGCCTACGAGCAGTACTTC. As protein: CASSQDLAGAYEQYF. The chain employs TRBV4-3 and TRBJ2-7; D gene uncertain. The CDR3 is 15 residues long. Germline V gene sequence: CDR1 LGHNA, CDR2 YSLEER. V was cut by 0 bases and J by 2 bases, with 11 bases left in between.

The V call is TRBV28, the J call TRBJ2-5; perhaps TRBD1 as D (5 bases). The V and J ends lost 5 bases and 4 bases respectively, with 11 bases between them. The CDR3 runs 13 residues. Germline values: CDR1 MDHEN, CDR2 SYDVKM. The CDR3 spells CASSARQLETQYF. The CDR3 nucleotides read TGTGCCAGCAGTGCCAGACAGTTAGAGACCCAGTACTTC. The whole variable domain, filled in from reference TRBV28 and TRBJ2-5, reads DVKVTQSSRYLVKRTGEKVFLECVQDMDHENMFWYRQDPGLGLRLIYFSYDVKMKEKGDIPEGYSVSREKKERFSLILESASTNQTSMYLCASSARQLETQYFGPGTRLLVL.

This clone showed up just a few times. V and J are TRBV4-2 and TRBJ2-7; TRBD1 aligns across 9 bases. The V segment lost 4 bases and the J segment 6 bases; nucleotides outside the gene matches: 19. The CDR3 length is 18 residues. Germline V lookup: CDR1 LGHNA, CDR2 YNFKEQ. The CDR3 sequence is CASSPRTGDPSVVSEQYF. As DNA, the CDR3 is TGTGCCAGCAGCCCCCGGACAGGGGATCCTTCGGTCGTGTCCGAGCAGTACTTC.

This clone came up a few times. This rearrangement joins TRBV10-2 to TRBJ1-6; D may be TRBD1 (6 bases). This CDR3 is built from 14 residues. Trimming pared 7 bases from V and 5 bases from J, leaving 12 bases between. Per germline, CDR1 WSHSY and CDR2 SAAADI. Here the CDR3 reads CASIRTVNNSPLHF. The CDR3 DNA follows: TGCGCCAGCATTAGGACAGTCAATAATTCACCCCTCCACTTT.

J is TRBJ1-5 and V is TRBV28, with 7 bases that match TRBD1. Germline V CDR1 and CDR2: MDHEN, SYDVKM. The V gene end was trimmed by 6 bases and the J gene end by 6 bases; junction bases not matched to a gene: 5. The CDR3 sequence is 13 residues long. CDR3 amino acids: CASRQGGPQPQHF. CDR3 DNA: TGTGCCAGCAGGCAAGGGGGCCCTCAGCCCCAGCATTTT.

This sequence joins TRBV7-9 and TRBJ2-1; 7 positions match TRBD1. The CDR3 covers 17 residues. Per germline, CDR1 SEHNR and CDR2 FQNEAQ (reference sequence). V lost 0 bases, J lost 5 bases, and 10 bases stayed unmatched. The CDR3: CASSLARRDSRNNEQFF. CDR3 nucleotide sequence: TGTGCCAGCAGCTTAGCGCGAAGGGACAGTCGGAACAATGAGCAGTTCTTC.

The chain is built from TRBV18 and TRBJ1-1; D is ambiguous. This CDR3 has 14 residues. Per the germline V gene, CDR1 is KGHSH and CDR2 is LQKENI. With 2 bases removed from V and 1 base from J, the gap between germline ends came to 8 bases. The CDR3 here is CASSPNRENTEAFF. For the CDR3, the DNA is TGTGCCAGCTCACCAAACAGAGAGAACACTGAAGCTTTCTTT.

In this sample, this clone turned up once. The CDR3 DNA reads as TGTGCCAGCAGTTACTCTCGAGTCTCTGGAAACACCATATATTTT. This translates into CASSYSRVSGNTIYF. The rearrangement uses TRBV6-5 and TRBJ1-3; D is ambiguous. Germline lookup yields CDR1 MNHEY and CDR2 SVGAGI. Trimming took 0 bases from V and 0 from J, leaving 6 bases between them. CDR3 length equals 15 residues.